This TCR beta chain appears in the sequencing data of a study of CD8 T cells in ankylosing spondylitis. MiXCR, applied by TCRdb to the 5' RACE reads, yields one record per CDR3 protein. The sample yields under 300,000 distinct CDR3 sequences, around a tenth seen once. The sequenced sample was blood, either unsorted or a sorted T cell fraction (not recorded which). The receptor's source is a male donor with ankylosing spondylitis or in good health (not recorded which).

The CDR3 DNA follows: TGCAGTGCTAGACGGAGGATTGAGACCCAGTACTTC. Translation: CSARRRIETQYF. This chain connects TRBV20-1 to TRBJ2-5; D perhaps matches TRBD2 (5 bases). Germline assignment: CDR1 DFQATT and CDR2 SNEGSKA (reference sequence). Trimming shortened V by 2 bases and J by 5 bases, and 9 bases separated the two germline ends. CDR3 length equals 12 residues.